These 5 T cell receptor beta chains were sequenced from one sample in a study of cytomegalovirus exposure and HLA in healthy donors (dated by TCRdb to 2015 to 2018). Libraries were built with the immunoSEQ multiplex PCR assay. A mixture of 60 forward primers for TCR Vbeta segments and 13 reverse primers for TCR Jbeta segments was used in the multiplex PCR. The table was pulled from immuneACCESS by TCRdb, which kept in-frame rearrangements only. Such tables lose some clones; where checked, under half of the loss comes from unresolved V genes, and the rest has no known cause. The sample table records about 150,000 clones; approximately 84% of these occur just once. Under 5% of the sample comes from the top ten. Sequenced: PBMCs. The source of these receptors is a man aged 18 to 35 in good health and CMV-seronegative.

This sequence joins TRBV10-3 and TRBJ2-3; the match to TRBD2 covers 8 bases. CDR1 and CDR2 (germline): ENHRY, SYGVKD. The CDR3 runs to 13 residues. Trimming at V came to 6 bases and at J to 6 bases, leaving 5 bases not matched to a gene. CDR3 nucleotide sequence: TGTGCCATCAGCGGGGGGGCCTACGATACGCAGTATTTT. Amino acids: CAISGGAYDTQYF.

The CDR3, as DNA: TGTGCCAGCAGCTCCGGGACAGGAGCTTCACCCCTCCACTTT. Protein product: CASSSGTGASPLHF. This rearrangement joins TRBV7-6 to TRBJ1-6; 8 bases map to TRBD1. The V and J ends lost 4 bases and 9 bases, in that order; junction bases with no gene match: 5. The germline gives CDR1 SGHVS, CDR2 FNYEAQ. The CDR3 consists of 14 residues.

The rearrangement links TRBV10-3 to TRBJ2-2; no firm D call. The CDR3 is 16 amino acids. Trimming removed 3 bases from V and 4 bases from J, with 15 bases in between. Germline CDR1 and CDR2: ENHRY and SYGVKD. DNA for the CDR3: TGTGCCATCAGTGAACGTCTAGTGGTCCGCACCGGGGAGCTGTTTTTT. Amino acids: CAISERLVVRTGELFF.

The chain combines TRBV18 with TRBJ2-1; D remains ambiguous. The germline V gene encodes CDR1 KGHSH and CDR2 LQKENI. The CDR3 has 12 residues. V was pared by 4 bases and J by 10 bases, with 11 bases between. CDR3 DNA sequence: TGTGCCAGCTCACAAATTTCCGGGGAGCAGTTCTTC. Translating gives CASSQISGEQFF.

The chain is built from TRBV7-9 and TRBJ1-2; maybe TRBD1 (6 bases). Germline CDR1 and CDR2: SEHNR and FQNEAQ (reference sequence). The CDR3 consists of 14 residues. V lost 6 bases to trimming and J lost 1 base, with 12 bases between them. The CDR3 bases are TGTGCCAGCAGTCCAAACAGGGATAACTATGGCTACACCTTC. It is translated as CASSPNRDNYGYTF.